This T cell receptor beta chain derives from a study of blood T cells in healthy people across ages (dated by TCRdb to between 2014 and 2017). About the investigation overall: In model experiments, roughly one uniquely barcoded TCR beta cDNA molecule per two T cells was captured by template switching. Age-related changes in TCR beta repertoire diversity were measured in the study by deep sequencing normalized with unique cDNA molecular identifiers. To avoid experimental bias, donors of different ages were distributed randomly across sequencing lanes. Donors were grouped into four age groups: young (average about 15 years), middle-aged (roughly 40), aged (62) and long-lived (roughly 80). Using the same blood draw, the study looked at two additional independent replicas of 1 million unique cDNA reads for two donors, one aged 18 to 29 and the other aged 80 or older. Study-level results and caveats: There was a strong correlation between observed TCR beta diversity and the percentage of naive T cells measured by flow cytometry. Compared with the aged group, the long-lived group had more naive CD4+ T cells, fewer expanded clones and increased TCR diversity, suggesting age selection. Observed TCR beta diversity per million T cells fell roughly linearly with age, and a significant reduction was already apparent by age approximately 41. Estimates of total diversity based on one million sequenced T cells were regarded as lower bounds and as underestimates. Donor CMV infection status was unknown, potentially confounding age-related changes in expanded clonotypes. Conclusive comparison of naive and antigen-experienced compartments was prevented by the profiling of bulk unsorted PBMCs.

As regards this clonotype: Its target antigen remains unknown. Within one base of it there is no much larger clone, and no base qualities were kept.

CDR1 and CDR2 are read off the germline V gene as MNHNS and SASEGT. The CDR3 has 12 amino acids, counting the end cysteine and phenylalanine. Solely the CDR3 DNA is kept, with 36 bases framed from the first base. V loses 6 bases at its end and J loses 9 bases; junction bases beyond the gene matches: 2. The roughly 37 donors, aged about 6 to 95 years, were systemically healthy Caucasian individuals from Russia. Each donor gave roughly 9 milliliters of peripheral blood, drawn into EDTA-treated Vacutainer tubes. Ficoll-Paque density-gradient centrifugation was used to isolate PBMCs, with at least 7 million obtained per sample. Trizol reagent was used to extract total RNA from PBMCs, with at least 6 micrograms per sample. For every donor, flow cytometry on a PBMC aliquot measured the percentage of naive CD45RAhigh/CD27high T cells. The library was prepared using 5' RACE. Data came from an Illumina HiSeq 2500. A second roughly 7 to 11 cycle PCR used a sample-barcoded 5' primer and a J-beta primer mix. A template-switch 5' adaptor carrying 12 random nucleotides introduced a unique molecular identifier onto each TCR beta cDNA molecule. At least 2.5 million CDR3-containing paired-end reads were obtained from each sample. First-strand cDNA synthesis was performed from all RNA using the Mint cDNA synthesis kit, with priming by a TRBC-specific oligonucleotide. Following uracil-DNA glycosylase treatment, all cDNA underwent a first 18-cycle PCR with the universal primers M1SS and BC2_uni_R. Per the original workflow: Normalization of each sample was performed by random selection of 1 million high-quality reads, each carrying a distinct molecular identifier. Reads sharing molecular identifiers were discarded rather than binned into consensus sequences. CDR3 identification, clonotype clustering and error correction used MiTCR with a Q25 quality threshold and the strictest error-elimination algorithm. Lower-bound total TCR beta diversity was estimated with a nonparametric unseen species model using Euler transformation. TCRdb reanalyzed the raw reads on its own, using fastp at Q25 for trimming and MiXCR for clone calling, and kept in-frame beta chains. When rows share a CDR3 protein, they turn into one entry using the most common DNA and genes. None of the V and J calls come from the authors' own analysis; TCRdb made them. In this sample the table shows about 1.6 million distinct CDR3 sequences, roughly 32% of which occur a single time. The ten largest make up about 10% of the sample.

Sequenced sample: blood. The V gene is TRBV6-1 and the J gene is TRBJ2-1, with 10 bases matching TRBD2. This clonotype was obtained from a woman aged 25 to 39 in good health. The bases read TGTGCCAGCAGGTGGACTAGCGGTGAGCAGTTCTTC. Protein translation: CASRWTSGEQFF.